A selection of T cell receptor beta chains follows, all from one sample in a study of Graves' ophthalmopathy and Graves' hyperthyroidism. TCRdb used MiXCR to reprocess the multiplex PCR reads, holding one entry per CDR3 protein. Altogether 600,000 to 700,000 distinct CDR3 sequences are present, roughly two fifths being singletons, with the ten largest covering 3% to 4%. Sequencing input: peripheral blood. Receptors originate from an adult man with Graves' ophthalmopathy. CDR3s include the opening cysteine and the closing phenylalanine or tryptophan. The D gene is left open where the match is weak. Not all rows give a size; the values are once, few, many and, for expanded clones, a class.

cdr3_aa	cdr3_nt	j_call	v_call	clone_size	d_call
CASSFYRETQYF	TGTGCCAGCAGCTTCTACAGGGAGACCCAGTACTTC	TRBJ2-5	TRBV5-6	many	-
CSVDSLNTEAFF	TGCAGCGTTGACAGCCTGAACACTGAAGCTTTCTTT	TRBJ1-1	TRBV29-1	many	-
CAVQTGAHGYTF	TGTGCCGTACAGACAGGGGCCCATGGCTACACCTTC	TRBJ1-2	TRBV27	-	TRBD1
CASSSSTGGYTEQFF	TGTGCCAGCAGTTCAAGTACAGGGGGCTACACTGAGCAGTTCTTC	TRBJ2-1	TRBV2	once	TRBD1
CASSVVPGIPPDYGYTF	TGTGCCAGCAGCGTAGTCCCCGGGATACCCCCGGACTATGGCTACACCTTC	TRBJ1-2	TRBV9	few	-
CASSWTKGDRGRETQYF	TGCGCCAGCAGCTGGACGAAGGGGGACAGGGGGCGTGAGACCCAGTACTTC	TRBJ2-5	TRBV5-1	many	TRBD1
CATSGEAFF	TGTGCCACGTCAGGGGAAGCTTTCTTT	TRBJ1-1	TRBV24-1	few	-
CASIPGTGGSTEAFF	TGTGCCAGTATTCCCGGGACAGGAGGAAGCACTGAAGCTTTCTTT	TRBJ1-1	TRBV19	few	TRBD1
CASSRLRGLSGNTIYF	TGTGCCAGCAGTCGTCTCCGGGGCCTCTCTGGAAACACCATATATTTT	TRBJ1-3	TRBV10-3	-	-
CASSALQGPQETQYF	TGTGCCAGCAGTGCCTTACAGGGCCCACAAGAGACCCAGTACTTC	TRBJ2-5	TRBV2	many	-
CASSLGQGASLNTEAFF	TGTGCCAGCAGCTTGGGACAGGGGGCCTCCTTGAACACTGAAGCTTTCTTT	TRBJ1-1	TRBV5-5	few	TRBD1
CASSYSSGPNQPQHF	TGTGCCAGCAGTTACTCGAGTGGGCCCAATCAGCCCCAGCATTTT	TRBJ1-5	TRBV6-5	many	-
CASSQEVSRGEGYTF	TGTGCCAGCAGCCAAGAGGTGTCGAGGGGGGAAGGCTACACCTTC	TRBJ1-2	TRBV4-2	many	-
CASSEDRGSALPYEQYF	TGTGCCAGCAGTGAGGACAGGGGAAGCGCTTTACCCTACGAGCAGTACTTC	TRBJ2-7	TRBV10-3	few	TRBD1
CASSADGTGGRLGYGYTF	TGCGCCAGCAGTGCCGATGGGACAGGGGGAAGGCTCGGCTATGGCTACACCTTC	TRBJ1-2	TRBV5-1	-	TRBD1
CASSEGSSLDNSPLHF	TGTGCCAGCAGTGAAGGTAGCTCACTCGACAATTCACCCCTCCACTTT	TRBJ1-6	TRBV25-1	-	-
CASRMTGGSPGELFF	TGTGCCAGCAGGATGACTGGCGGGAGCCCCGGGGAGCTGTTTTTT	TRBJ2-2	TRBV2	-	TRBD2
CASSQDEGPGNTIYF	TGCGCCAGCAGCCAAGATGAAGGGCCGGGAAACACCATATATTTT	TRBJ1-3	TRBV4-3	-	-
CAWSDTGSQPQHF	TGTGCCTGGAGCGATACAGGGAGTCAGCCCCAGCATTTT	TRBJ1-5	TRBV30	once	-
CSATRQIHQETQYF	TGCAGTGCTACCCGACAGATTCACCAAGAGACCCAGTACTTC	TRBJ2-5	TRBV20-1	many	-
CSDGQGYGELFF	TGCAGCGACGGACAGGGTTACGGGGAGCTGTTTTTT	TRBJ2-2	TRBV29-1	once	TRBD1
CASSQDPDRGLEQYF	TGTGCCAGCAGCCAAGATCCGGACAGGGGCCTCGAGCAGTACTTC	TRBJ2-7	TRBV4-2	once	TRBD1
CASSLVTGGEQYF	TGCGCCAGCAGCTTGGTGACAGGGGGTGAGCAGTACTTC	TRBJ2-7	TRBV5-1	many	TRBD1
CASSLISGTGELFF	TGTGCCAGCAGCTTAATATCGGGAACCGGGGAGCTGTTTTTT	TRBJ2-2	TRBV7-3	many	-
CSVGQGRGAGNTIYF	TGCAGCGTTGGGCAGGGGAGGGGCGCTGGAAACACCATATATTTT	TRBJ1-3	TRBV29-1	-	-
CASSLGWQYPMNTEAFF	TGTGCCAGCAGCTTGGGTTGGCAGTACCCCATGAACACTGAAGCTTTCTTT	TRBJ1-1	TRBV5-6	few	-
CASSPQDGAYEQYF	TGTGCCAGCAGTCCACAGGACGGGGCCTACGAGCAGTACTTC	TRBJ2-7	TRBV12-3/TRBV12-4	-	-
CATSRDTGRDSNQPQHF	TGTGCCACCAGCAGAGATACGGGACGGGATAGCAATCAGCCCCAGCATTTT	TRBJ1-5	TRBV15	many	-
CASSLRTGGSTFYGYTF	TGTGCCAGCAGCTTAAGGACAGGGGGCTCTACTTTCTATGGCTACACCTTC	TRBJ1-2	TRBV7-9	many	TRBD1
CASSSGRGLSGELFF	TGCGCCAGCAGCTCGGGCAGGGGGCTCTCCGGGGAGCTGTTTTTT	TRBJ2-2	TRBV5-1	-	TRBD1
CASSPPATYQETQYF	TGTGCCAGCTCACCACCGGCCACGTACCAAGAGACCCAGTACTTC	TRBJ2-5	TRBV18	-	-
CSACQGANVLTF	TGCAGCGCCTGTCAGGGGGCCAACGTCCTGACTTTC	TRBJ2-6	TRBV29-1	-	-
CASSLAGPEQYF	TGTGCCAGCAGCTTAGCTGGGCCCGAGCAGTACTTC	TRBJ2-7	TRBV7-9	many	-
CASSQDSSGPRDYGYTF	TGTGCCAGCAGCCAAGATTCGTCAGGACCTAGGGACTATGGCTACACCTTC	TRBJ1-2	TRBV7-6	few	-
CASSLKTGGGELFF	TGTGCCAGCAGTTTGAAAACGGGAGGTGGGGAGCTGTTTTTT	TRBJ2-2	TRBV12-3/TRBV12-4	many	TRBD2
CASSLETSRATEAFF	TGTGCCAGCAGCTTAGAGACATCGCGGGCCACTGAAGCTTTCTTT	TRBJ1-1	TRBV7-9	many	-
CASSSRTGYTGELFF	TGTGCCAGCAGCTCCAGGACGGGGTACACCGGGGAGCTGTTTTTT	TRBJ2-2	TRBV5-4	few	-